These 10 T cell receptor beta chains were all obtained from the same sample, sequenced in a study of blood T cells in healthy people across ages. A second PCR of about 7 to 12 cycles used a sample-barcoded 5' primer and a J-beta primer mix. TCRdb reprocessed the 5' RACE reads with MiXCR, giving one entry per CDR3 protein. The sample has roughly 1,100,000 distinct CDR3 sequences, about 23% seen once. These data also formed part of another study, on T cells of mothers and their children.

Input material: blood. The origin of the receptors is a girl aged 2 to 10 in good health.

The table lists this clonotype with a few counts. This rearrangement joins TRBV7-3 to TRBJ1-2, with TRBD1 matching over 9 bases. CDR1 and CDR2 from the germline V gene are SGHTA and FQGTGA. Trimming cost V 5 bases and J 8 bases; bases outside gene matches: 9. The CDR3 sequence is 14 residues long. The CDR3 reads CASSDPGQGWGYTF. For the CDR3, the DNA is TGTGCCAGCAGCGACCCGGGACAGGGTTGGGGCTACACCTTC.

Comments on this clonotype: Mismatch with germline at one junction end may stem from a read error. The chain recombines TRBV29-1 with TRBJ2-7, with D possibly matching TRBD2 (6 bases). The V gene's germline CDR1 is SQVTM and CDR2 ANQGSEA. CDR3 length equals 12 residues. The CDR3 bases are TGCAGCGTTGAGGGAGGCGCCTACGAGCAGTGCTTC. This encodes CSVEGGAYEQCF.

The rearrangement links TRBV20-1 to TRBJ2-1; D is uncertain. The germline V and J ends were trimmed by 3 bases and 10 bases, with 16 bases remaining between them. The CDR3 runs to 13 residues. From germline, CDR1 is DFQATT and CDR2 SNEGSKA (reference sequence). The DNA for the CDR3 is TGCAGTGCTAGCTTAAAACTTCCCCCGGAGCAGTTCTTC. This translates into CSASLKLPPEQFF.

The V gene is TRBV25-1, the J gene TRBJ2-4; D is possibly TRBD1 (5 bases). Between the trimmed V and J ends, which lost 9 bases and 2 bases, there was a span of 14 bases. Germline CDR1 and CDR2: MGHDK and SYGVNS. The length of the CDR3 is 14 residues. Here the CDR3 reads CASSGQGSKNIQYF. CDR3 in DNA: TGTGCCAGTTCCGGCCAGGGTTCCAAAAACATTCAGTACTTC.

The chain joins TRBV7-2 to TRBJ2-5; D tentatively reads TRBD1 or TRBD2 (5 bases each). TRBJ2-7 explains the end of the DNA better; the J call may be wrong. The CDR3 totals 15 residues. Germline assignment: CDR1 SGHTA and CDR2 FQGNSA. This CDR3 reads CASSSLFGGGYEQYF. CDR3 nucleotides: TGTGCCAGCAGCTCACTTTTTGGGGGTGGGTACGAGCAGTACTTC.

The rearrangement joins TRBV3-1 to TRBJ2-5; 9 positions match TRBD2. J lost 4 bases, V lost 3 bases, and 9 bases had no gene match. Germline loops: CDR1 LGHDT, CDR2 YNNKEL (reference sequence). The CDR3 totals 16 residues. The CDR3 region is CASSQEPETSGETQYF. The CDR3 coding sequence is TGTGCCAGCAGCCAGGAACCCGAGACTAGCGGAGAGACCCAGTACTTC.

This clonotype showed up just a few times. The CDR3 bases are TGTGCCAACACCCGGGCAGATAGCACAGATACGCAGTATTTT. Encoded protein: CANTRADSTDTQYF. V gene TRBV7-8 combines with J gene TRBJ2-3; D is uncertain. Germline V gene sequence: CDR1 SGHVS, CDR2 FQNEAQ. V lost 10 bases and J lost 0, with 14 bases in between. This CDR3 spans 14 amino acids. Filled out from reference TRBV7-8 and TRBJ2-3, the complete variable domain reads GAGVSQSPRYKVAKRGQDVALRCDPISGHVSLFWYQQALGQGPEFLTYFQNEAQLDKSGLPSDRFFAERPEGSVSTLKIQRTQQEDSAVYLCANTRADSTDTQYFGPGTRLTVL.

The genes are TRBV25-1 and TRBJ2-5; D is undetermined. The germline V gene encodes CDR1 MGHDK and CDR2 SYGVNS. This CDR3 has 11 amino acids. The germline V and J ends were trimmed by 7 bases and 7 bases, with 10 bases remaining between them. DNA of the CDR3: TGTGCCAGCAATTTCGCTGGGACCCAGTACTTC. Translation: CASNFAGTQYF.

The chain employs TRBV29-1 and TRBJ2-7; TRBD1 is a possible D gene (5 bases). Germline lookup yields CDR1 SQVTM and CDR2 ANQGSEA. V was clipped by 6 bases and J by 6 bases, with 15 bases between them. The CDR3 sequence is 12 residues long. Here the CDR3 DNA reads TGCAGCGTCGGCAACGAAAGGGGCGAGCAGTACTTC. This codes for CSVGNERGEQYF.

This clonotype was seen only a few times. CDR3 sequence (DNA): TGCAGTGCTAGGTCCGGGTCGGACGACAAAGAGACCCAGTACTTC. This codes for CSARSGSDDKETQYF. The genes are TRBV20-1 and TRBJ2-5; D remains ambiguous. Germline V gives CDR1 DFQATT, CDR2 SNEGSKA (reference sequence). Trimming took off 3 bases at V and 3 bases at J, with 17 bases between the two ends. The CDR3 is 15 amino acids.